The rows below give T cell receptor beta chains drawn from one sample of a study of cytomegalovirus exposure and HLA in healthy donors. The method was immunoSEQ multiplex PCR; TCRdb's version includes in-frame clones alone and lacks a portion of them. The sample has over 50,000 clones, 65% to 80% seen once. The sample was PBMCs. The receptors were gathered from a man aged 40-55 years in good health and CMV-seropositive. Both conserved end residues are part of each CDR3. D genes are given only for firm matches. Not all rows give a size; the values are once, few, many and, for expanded clones, a class.

d_call: NA
clone_size: NA
v_call: TRBV10-3
j_call: TRBJ2-3
cdr3_nt: TGTGCCATCAGTTTAGGCAGCGGGGATCCCCAGGGGACAGATACGCAGTATTTT
cdr3_aa: CAISLGSGDPQGTDTQYF

d_call: NA
clone_size: once
v_call: TRBV2
j_call: TRBJ2-5
cdr3_nt: TGTGCCAGCAGTGGCCCGCTGGCGGACCAGTACTTC
cdr3_aa: CASSGPLADQYF

d_call: NA
clone_size: NA
v_call: TRBV7-8
j_call: TRBJ1-2
cdr3_nt: TGTGCCAGCAGCTTAGCAGGTCTAGGTGGCTACACCTTC
cdr3_aa: CASSLAGLGGYTF

d_call: TRBD2
clone_size: NA
v_call: TRBV7-8
j_call: TRBJ2-1
cdr3_nt: TGTGCCAGCAGCAGAGGCCTAGCGGGGCACAATGAGCAGTTCTTC
cdr3_aa: CASSRGLAGHNEQFF

d_call: TRBD1
clone_size: once
v_call: TRBV5-4
j_call: TRBJ1-2
cdr3_nt: TGTGCCAGCAGCTCAAAACAGGGGGCGTGGGGCTACACCTTC
cdr3_aa: CASSSKQGAWGYTF

d_call: TRBD2
clone_size: NA
v_call: TRBV6-4
j_call: TRBJ2-1
cdr3_nt: TGTGCCAGCAGTGTCGGACAAGGGACTAACAATGAGCAGTTCTTC
cdr3_aa: CASSVGQGTNNEQFF

d_call: TRBD1
clone_size: NA
v_call: TRBV4-3
j_call: TRBJ1-2
cdr3_nt: TGCGCCAGCAGCCAAGTGGGGACAGGGTCGAACTATGGCTACACCTTC
cdr3_aa: CASSQVGTGSNYGYTF

d_call: NA
clone_size: NA
v_call: TRBV7-2
j_call: TRBJ2-7
cdr3_nt: TGTGCCAGCAGCTACTCTCGGGGGACTCAGAGTTCCTACGAGCAGTACTTC
cdr3_aa: CASSYSRGTQSSYEQYF

d_call: NA
clone_size: few
v_call: TRBV5-1
j_call: TRBJ2-5
cdr3_nt: TGCGCCAGCGCCCAGGGCGGCTCGATGGAGACCCAGTACTTC
cdr3_aa: CASAQGGSMETQYF

d_call: NA
clone_size: few
v_call: TRBV7-9
j_call: TRBJ2-1
cdr3_nt: TGTTCCAGCAGCCCGGAGAATGAGCAGTTCTTC
cdr3_aa: CSSSPENEQFF

d_call: TRBD1
clone_size: NA
v_call: TRBV9
j_call: TRBJ2-7
cdr3_nt: TGTGCCAGCAGCGTGTATGGGGACAGGGCCTACGAGCAGTACTTC
cdr3_aa: CASSVYGDRAYEQYF

d_call: NA
clone_size: once
v_call: TRBV15
j_call: TRBJ1-4
cdr3_nt: TGTGCCACCAGCAGAGATCCGGCGGATGAAAAACTGTTTTTT
cdr3_aa: CATSRDPADEKLFF

d_call: TRBD2
clone_size: few
v_call: TRBV5-5
j_call: TRBJ2-7
cdr3_nt: TGTGCCAGCAGCTTCCGGGGGGGCCCGGGGGAGCAGTACTTC
cdr3_aa: CASSFRGGPGEQYF

d_call: TRBD1
clone_size: NA
v_call: TRBV7-2
j_call: TRBJ2-7
cdr3_nt: TGTGCCAGTACCCGGGACAGATTTTCCTACGAGCAGTACTTC
cdr3_aa: CASTRDRFSYEQYF

d_call: TRBD1
clone_size: NA
v_call: TRBV6-5
j_call: TRBJ1-1
cdr3_nt: TGTGCCAGCAACAGGGGGCTGGTGAACACTGAAGCTTTCTTT
cdr3_aa: CASNRGLVNTEAFF

d_call: TRBD2
clone_size: NA
v_call: TRBV7-3
j_call: TRBJ2-1
cdr3_nt: TGTGCCAGCAGCCCACAATCCATGGGGCTAGCGGGGGGACATGAGCAGTTCTTC
cdr3_aa: CASSPQSMGLAGGHEQFF

d_call: NA
clone_size: NA
v_call: TRBV30
j_call: TRBJ1-2
cdr3_nt: TGTGCCTGGAGTGTACTAGCCGGATATGGCTACACCTTC
cdr3_aa: CAWSVLAGYGYTF

d_call: NA
clone_size: NA
v_call: TRBV18
j_call: TRBJ1-1
cdr3_nt: TGTGCCAGCTCACCTACGACATCCGGGGTAGCAGAAGCTTTCTTT
cdr3_aa: CASSPTTSGVAEAFF

d_call: NA
clone_size: NA
v_call: TRBV5-8
j_call: TRBJ2-7
cdr3_nt: TGTGCCAGCAGCTTAAAAACAGGCCTCCTGAGGACCTACGAGCAGTACTTC
cdr3_aa: CASSLKTGLLRTYEQYF

d_call: TRBD1
clone_size: NA
v_call: TRBV13
j_call: TRBJ1-3
cdr3_nt: TGTGCCAGCAGCTTATTACAGGGGTCTGGAAACACCATATATTTT
cdr3_aa: CASSLLQGSGNTIYF

d_call: NA
clone_size: NA
v_call: TRBV7-8
j_call: TRBJ2-2
cdr3_nt: TGTGCCAGCAGAGATTACAGGGAGCGGAACACCGGGGAGCTGTTTTTT
cdr3_aa: CASRDYRERNTGELFF

d_call: TRBD2
clone_size: NA
v_call: TRBV4-1
j_call: TRBJ2-7
cdr3_nt: TGCGCCAGCAGCCAAGATCGGGAGGAAGAGCAGTACTTC
cdr3_aa: CASSQDREEEQYF

d_call: TRBD1
clone_size: NA
v_call: TRBV7-8
j_call: TRBJ2-1
cdr3_nt: TGTGCCAGCAGCCCTAAATACCGGGACAGGGCGGACAATGAGCAGTTCTTC
cdr3_aa: CASSPKYRDRADNEQFF

d_call: NA
clone_size: few
v_call: TRBV18
j_call: TRBJ2-7
cdr3_nt: TGTGCCAGCTCACCCCTACAGACATACGAGCAGTACTTC
cdr3_aa: CASSPLQTYEQYF

d_call: NA
clone_size: NA
v_call: TRBV6-5
j_call: TRBJ2-1
cdr3_nt: TGTGCCAGCCACCAACCTAGCTCCAATGAGCAGTTCTTC
cdr3_aa: CASHQPSSNEQFF

d_call: NA
clone_size: NA
v_call: TRBV4-3
j_call: TRBJ2-1
cdr3_nt: TGCGCCAGCAGCCAAGAGAATTCCCCCCTCGGTGAGCAGTTCTTC
cdr3_aa: CASSQENSPLGEQFF

d_call: NA
clone_size: NA
v_call: TRBV7-9
j_call: TRBJ1-5
cdr3_nt: TGTGCCAGCAGCGCAATACAGGGTCAGCCCCAGCATTTT
cdr3_aa: CASSAIQGQPQHF

d_call: TRBD2
clone_size: NA
v_call: TRBV5-4
j_call: TRBJ2-3
cdr3_nt: TGTGCCAGCAGCTCGGGGAGTAGCGGGAGGTACGGCACAGATACGCAGTATTTT
cdr3_aa: CASSSGSSGRYGTDTQYF